The 5 T cell receptor beta chains given below trace back to one sample, sequenced in a study of post-analysis software for immune sequencing data. Study-level points and caveats: Five TRBV segments occurring more often in patients than controls included TRBV5-6, TRBV5-1 and TRBV20-1.

Libraries were made from TCR beta cDNA, and they carried unique molecular identifiers. TCRdb re-analysed the PCR reads in MiXCR, keeping a single row per CDR3 protein. The sample yields 500,000 to 600,000 distinct CDR3 sequences, roughly two fifths seen once. Antigens of these TCRs are unknown. The sample taken for sequencing was blood. The receptor source for this set is a girl between 10 and 17 years old with multiple sclerosis.

The CDR3 loop reads CASSLVPHEQFF. DNA of the CDR3: TGCGCCAGCAGCTTGGTTCCCCATGAGCAGTTCTTC. The chain has TRBV5-1 and TRBJ2-1; D is uncertain. CDR3 length equals 12 residues. Trimming cost V 0 bases and J 8 bases, with 6 bases left between them. Germline CDR1 is SGHRS and CDR2 is YFSETQ. The full variable domain, its missing parts supplied by reference TRBV5-1 and TRBJ2-1, is KAGVTQTPRYLIKTRGQQVTLSCSPISGHRSVSWYQQTPGQGLQFLFEYFSETQRNKGNFPGRFSGRQFSNSRSEMNVSTLELGDSALYLCASSLVPHEQFFGPGTRLTVL.

This clonotype was picked up one time. V usage is TRBV5-1 and J usage is TRBJ2-6; D is perhaps TRBD2 (5 bases). V dropped 4 bases and J dropped 0 bases, with 20 bases sitting between them. In germline, CDR1 is SGHRS, CDR2 YFSETQ. This CDR3 spans 19 amino acids. The CDR3 DNA reads TGCGCCAGCAGCCCCCGGCCTCCGGGGATTCACTCTGGGGCCAACGTCCTGACTTTC. It translates to CASSPRPPGIHSGANVLTF.

The chain carries TRBV5-1 and TRBJ2-5; TRBD1 might be the D (5 bases). The CDR3 is 17 amino acids. Germline CDR1 and CDR2: SGHRS and YFSETQ. V shed 3 bases and J shed 1 base, with 19 bases lying between them. CDR3 coding DNA: TGCGCCAGCAGCTCCCGGAAGGGGCGCCCGATCCAAGAGACCCAGTACTTC. Translation gives CASSSRKGRPIQETQYF. The full variable domain, with the rest looked up from reference TRBV5-1 and TRBJ2-5, is KAGVTQTPRYLIKTRGQQVTLSCSPISGHRSVSWYQQTPGQGLQFLFEYFSETQRNKGNFPGRFSGRQFSNSRSEMNVSTLELGDSALYLCASSSRKGRPIQETQYFGPGTRLLVL.

The chain carries TRBV9 and TRBJ2-3, with 9 bases that match TRBD2. V dropped 3 bases and J dropped 0; count of bases not matched to a gene: 5. The CDR3 has 16 amino acids. Germline V gives CDR1 SGDLS, CDR2 YYNGEE. The CDR3: CASSAGTSSSTDTQYF. For the CDR3, the DNA is TGTGCCAGCAGCGCCGGGACTAGCTCTAGCACAGATACGCAGTATTTT.

CDR3 protein: CASSHLGQGGDQETQYF. The CDR3 nucleotides read TGTGCCAGCAGTCACCTGGGACAGGGGGGTGACCAAGAGACCCAGTACTTC. The chain employs TRBV12-3 or TRBV12-4 and TRBJ2-5, with TRBD1 matching 11 bases. There are 17 residues in the CDR3. V shed 5 bases and J 0 bases; nucleotides not matched to a gene: 8.